These 11 T cell receptor beta chains came from one sample sequenced in a study of blood T cell repertoires in COVID-19. Data came from immunoSEQ multiplex PCR; TCRdb stores just in-frame clones and leaves some out. The table has 150,000 to 200,000 clones, roughly 82% seen once; the top ten hold roughly 8.7%. Sequencing was carried out using PBMCs or T cells enriched from blood (not recorded which). These receptors were obtained from a woman aged 25 to 39 who had recovered from COVID-19.

The chain uses TRBV5-1 and TRBJ2-1; 7 bases are a match to TRBD2. In germline, CDR1 is SGHRS, CDR2 YFSETQ. CDR3 length: 14 amino acids. J lost 6 bases, V lost 4 bases, and 7 bases had no gene match. The CDR3 here is CASSGTSVPNEQFF. Here the CDR3 DNA reads TGCGCCAGCAGCGGCACTAGCGTGCCCAATGAGCAGTTCTTC.

Only a few counts were recorded for this clone. The rearrangement joins TRBV2 to TRBJ2-1; TRBD1 aligns across 7 bases. Germline V gives CDR1 SNHLY, CDR2 FYNNEI. Losses at the gene ends were 6 bases for V and 3 bases for J; bases not matched to a gene: 5. This CDR3 has 14 residues. Here the CDR3 DNA reads TGTGCCAGCAGCGGGGACAGTCTCTACAATGAGCAGTTCTTC. Amino acids: CASSGDSLYNEQFF.

The chain carries TRBV19 and TRBJ2-6; no clear D. Looked up from germline, CDR1 is LNHDA and CDR2 is SQIVND (reference sequence). The V gene lost 0 bases and the J gene lost 0 bases, with 6 bases spanning the gap. This CDR3 spans 16 amino acids. This CDR3 reads CASSIDRGSGANVLTF. In DNA form, the CDR3 reads TGTGCCAGTAGTATAGATCGAGGCTCTGGGGCCAACGTCCTGACTTTC.

CDR3 DNA sequence: TGTGCCAGCAGTACAGGGGGCGTTGTGTCCGGTCAGCCCCAGCATTTT. Amino acids: CASSTGGVVSGQPQHF. This chain links TRBV28 with TRBJ1-5, with 9 bases identical to TRBD1. Trimming at V came to 5 bases and at J to 6 bases, leaving 11 bases not matched to a gene. Germline-derived CDR1 and CDR2 are MDHEN and SYDVKM. The CDR3 consists of 16 residues.

This clone was detected only a few times. This same CDR3 is encoded by further DNA sequences in the sample. The V gene is TRBV5-1, the J gene TRBJ2-5; TRBD1 matches 10 bases. Unmatched junction bases numbered 5, after V lost 4 bases and J lost 5 bases. This CDR3 is 14 amino acids long. CDR1 and CDR2 (germline): SGHRS, YFSETQ. DNA for the CDR3: TGCGCCAGCAGCCCGACAGGGGGCGGCGAGACCCAGTACTTC. It yields the protein CASSPTGGGETQYF.

A single count supports this clone. The chain's CDR3 is CASSLSGRGYTF. DNA of the CDR3: TGTGCCAGCAGCTTATCGGGTCGTGGCTACACCTTC. The rearrangement joins TRBV13 to TRBJ1-2; the D is unclear. The CDR3 consists of 12 residues. Trimming removed 2 bases from V and 7 bases from J, with 8 bases in between. In germline, CDR1 is PRHDT, CDR2 FYEKMQ (reference sequence). The full variable domain, completed using reference TRBV13 and TRBJ1-2, is AAGVIQSPRHLIKEKRETATLKCYPIPRHDTVYWYQQGPGQDPQFLISFYEKMQSDKGSIPDRFSAQQFSDYHSELNMSSLELGDSALYFCASSLSGRGYTFGSGTRLTVV.

This clone was picked up a small number of times. DNA of the CDR3: TGTGCCAGCAGTCCGACCAGACTAGCCTACGAGCAGTACTTC. Translating gives CASSPTRLAYEQYF. The J gene is TRBJ2-7, the V gene TRBV28, with D perhaps TRBD2 (6 bases). Trimming pared 5 bases from V and 2 bases from J, leaving 13 bases between. The CDR3 extends over 14 amino acids. From germline, CDR1 is MDHEN and CDR2 SYDVKM.

The rearrangement joins TRBV28 to TRBJ1-1; 12 nucleotides agree with TRBD1. The trim removed 5 bases at V and 5 bases at J, leaving 9 bases unmatched. Germline CDR1 and CDR2: MDHEN and SYDVKM. The CDR3 totals 16 residues. The DNA of the CDR3 is TGTGCCAGCAGTCCTACCTGGGACAGGGGGCGGACTGAAGCTTTCTTT. Protein sequence: CASSPTWDRGRTEAFF.

This chain uses TRBV2 with TRBJ2-1; TRBD1 aligns across 9 bases. The CDR3 covers 13 residues. J lost 11 bases, V lost 6 bases, and 8 bases had no gene match. Germline V gene sequence: CDR1 SNHLY, CDR2 FYNNEI. CDR3 DNA sequence: TGTGCCAGCAGCCCCGGGACAGGGATGAAGCAGTTCTTC. It is translated as CASSPGTGMKQFF. Variable domain in full (rest from reference TRBV2 and TRBJ2-1): EPEVTQTPSHQVTQMGQEVILRCVPISNHLYFYWYRQILGQKVEFLVSFYNNEISEKSEIFDDQFSVERPDGSNFTLKIRSTKLEDSAMYFCASSPGTGMKQFFGPGTRLTVL.

The chain is built from TRBV29-1 and TRBJ2-1, with 13 nucleotides matching TRBD2. With 5 bases clipped from V and 5 bases from J, the junction kept 6 bases outside the gene matches. The CDR3 consists of 15 residues. CDR1 is SQVTM and CDR2 is ANQGSEA in the germline V gene. The CDR3 DNA sequence: TGCAGCGTTCCCCGGGGACTAGCGGGAAACAATGAGCAGTTCTTC. Translated: CSVPRGLAGNNEQFF.

V gene TRBV19 combines with J gene TRBJ1-4; D might be TRBD1 (6 bases). V lost 10 bases and J lost 3, with 12 bases in between. This CDR3 region has 13 residues. Germline V gene data show CDR1 as LNHDA and CDR2 as SQIVND (reference sequence). As DNA, the CDR3 is TGTGCCACGCAGGGGTCCGCTAATGAAAAACTGTTTTTT. Amino acids: CATQGSANEKLFF.